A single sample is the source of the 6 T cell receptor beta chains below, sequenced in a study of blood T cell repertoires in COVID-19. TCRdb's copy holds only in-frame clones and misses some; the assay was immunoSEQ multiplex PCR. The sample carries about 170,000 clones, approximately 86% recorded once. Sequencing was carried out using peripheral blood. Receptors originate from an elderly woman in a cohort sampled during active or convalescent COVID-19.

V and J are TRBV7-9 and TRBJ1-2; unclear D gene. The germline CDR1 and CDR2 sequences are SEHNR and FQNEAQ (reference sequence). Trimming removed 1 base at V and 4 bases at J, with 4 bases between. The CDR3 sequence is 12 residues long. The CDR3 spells CASSLDSYGYTF. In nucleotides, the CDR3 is TGTGCCAGCAGCTTAGACAGCTATGGCTACACCTTC.

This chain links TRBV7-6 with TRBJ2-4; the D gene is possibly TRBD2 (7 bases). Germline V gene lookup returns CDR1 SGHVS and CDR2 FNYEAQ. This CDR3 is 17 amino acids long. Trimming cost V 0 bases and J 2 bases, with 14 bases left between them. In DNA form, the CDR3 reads TGTGCCAGCAGCTTAGCGGATGGGGGGGCGACCAAAAACATTCAGTACTTC. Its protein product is CASSLADGGATKNIQYF.

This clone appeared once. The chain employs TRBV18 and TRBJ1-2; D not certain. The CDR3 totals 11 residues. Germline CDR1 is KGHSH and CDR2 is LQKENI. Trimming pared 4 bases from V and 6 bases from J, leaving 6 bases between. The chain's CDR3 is CASSLQDGYTF. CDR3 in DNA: TGTGCCAGCTCACTTCAGGATGGCTACACCTTC. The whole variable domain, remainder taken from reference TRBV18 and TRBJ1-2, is NAGVMQNPRHLVRRRGQEARLRCSPMKGHSHVYWYRQLPEEGLKFMVYLQKENIIDESGMPKERFSAEFPKEGPSILRIQQVVRGDSAAYFCASSLQDGYTFGSGTRLTVV.

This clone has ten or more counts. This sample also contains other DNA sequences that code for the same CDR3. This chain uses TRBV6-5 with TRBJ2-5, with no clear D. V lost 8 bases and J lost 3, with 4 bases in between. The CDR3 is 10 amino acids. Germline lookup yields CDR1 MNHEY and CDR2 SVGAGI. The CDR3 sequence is CASSEETQYF. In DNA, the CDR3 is TGTGCCAGCTCAGAAGAGACCCAGTACTTC.

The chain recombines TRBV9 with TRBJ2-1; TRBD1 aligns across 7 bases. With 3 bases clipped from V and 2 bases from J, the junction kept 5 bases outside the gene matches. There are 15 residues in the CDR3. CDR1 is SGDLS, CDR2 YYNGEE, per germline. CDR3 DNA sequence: TGTGCCAGCAGCGCCACGACAGGGACCTACAATGAGCAGTTCTTC. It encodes CASSATTGTYNEQFF.

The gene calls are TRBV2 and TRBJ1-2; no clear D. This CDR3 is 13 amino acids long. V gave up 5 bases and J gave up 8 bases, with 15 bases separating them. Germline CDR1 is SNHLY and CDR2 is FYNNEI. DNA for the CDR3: TGTGCCAGCAGTCCGGAGGTGGGTGAGGGCTACACCTTC. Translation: CASSPEVGEGYTF.